This T cell receptor beta chain was captured in a study of vaccination and CD4 T cells after COVID-19. Oncomine TCR Beta short-read sequencing was applied to DNA from cultured CD4+ T cells. TCRdb re-analysed the PCR reads in MiXCR, keeping a single row per CDR3 protein. This sample has 4,000 to 6,500 distinct CDR3 sequences, with 35% to 50% found just once. As to treatment: roughly 11-day PBMC culture with coronavirus spike peptide pools or control peptides (ViraFEST assay). Turning to this clonotype: Its antigen is still unknown.

The V and J ends lost 6 bases and 2 bases, in that order; junction bases with no gene match: 2. This CDR3 is built from 14 residues. Per the germline V gene, CDR1 is MNHNS and CDR2 is SASEGT. This sequence joins TRBV6-1 and TRBJ2-5; 11 bases agree with TRBD1. The origin of this receptor is a human donor who had recovered from COVID-19. The sequencing input was CD4+ T cells from blood, cultured in vitro. The CDR3 protein is CASSRDRGQETQYF. The CDR3 coding sequence is TGTGCCAGCAGCCGGGACAGGGGGCAAGAGACCCAGTACTTC.